The rows below give T cell receptor beta chains drawn from one sample of a study of blood T cells in healthy people across ages. Each CDR3 protein gets one entry after TCRdb re-called the 5' RACE reads with MiXCR. This table has about 2 million distinct CDR3 sequences, around 50% appearing once. The specimen sequenced was blood. Receptor source: a woman between 40 and 55 years old in good health. Both conserved end residues are part of each CDR3. The D gene is left open where the match is weak. A row's size may be missing; if present it is once, few, many or a size class.

J gene: TRBJ2-3
V gene: TRBV6-4
clone size: NA
D gene: NA
CDR3 DNA: TGTGCCAGCAGTGACTGGATAGGAGCAGATACGCAGTATTTT
CDR3 protein: CASSDWIGADTQYF

J gene: TRBJ2-1
V gene: TRBV7-2
clone size: NA
D gene: TRBD2
CDR3 DNA: TGTGCCAGCAGCGTCGCGGGGGGTGGTTTCAATGAGCAGTTCTTC
CDR3 protein: CASSVAGGGFNEQFF

J gene: TRBJ2-5
V gene: TRBV7-9
clone size: few
D gene: NA
CDR3 DNA: TGTGCCAGCAGCTTTAAGGGGAGGCTTCCCCGGGAGACCCAGTACTTC
CDR3 protein: CASSFKGRLPRETQYF

J gene: TRBJ2-1
V gene: TRBV6-2/TRBV6-3
clone size: few
D gene: NA
CDR3 DNA: TGTGCCAGCAGACCGGCGGGGTCCTACAATGAGCAGTTCTTC
CDR3 protein: CASRPAGSYNEQFF

J gene: TRBJ2-4
V gene: TRBV3-1
clone size: few
D gene: NA
CDR3 DNA: TGTGCCAGCAGCCCCTCGGGACTCACAAACATTCAGTACTTC
CDR3 protein: CASSPSGLTNIQYF

J gene: TRBJ2-2
V gene: TRBV9
clone size: NA
D gene: NA
CDR3 DNA: TGTGCCAGCAGCGTACACGAGGGGTACACCGGGGAGCTGTTTTTT
CDR3 protein: CASSVHEGYTGELFF

J gene: TRBJ2-7
V gene: TRBV12-3/TRBV12-4
clone size: few
D gene: TRBD1
CDR3 DNA: TGTGCCAGCAGTTTAGAGATCGGACAGGGGGGTCTCTACGAGCAGTACTTC
CDR3 protein: CASSLEIGQGGLYEQYF

J gene: TRBJ2-5
V gene: TRBV20-1
clone size: many
D gene: TRBD2
CDR3 DNA: TGCAGTGCTCAATTTAGCGGGGGGGCAGAGGAGACCCAGTACTTC
CDR3 protein: CSAQFSGGAEETQYF

J gene: TRBJ2-7
V gene: TRBV2
clone size: few
D gene: TRBD2
CDR3 DNA: TGTGCCAGCAGTGCGACGGGGGGTTACGAGCAGTACTTC
CDR3 protein: CASSATGGYEQYF

J gene: TRBJ2-2
V gene: TRBV7-3
clone size: NA
D gene: TRBD2
CDR3 DNA: TGTGCCAGCAACCTCGGACAGGGACTAGCGGGGGGGTACACCGGGGAGCTGTTTTTT
CDR3 protein: CASNLGQGLAGGYTGELFF

J gene: TRBJ1-4
V gene: TRBV19
clone size: NA
D gene: NA
CDR3 DNA: TGTGCCAGTAGTATAGCCGGGAATGAAAAACTGTTTTTT
CDR3 protein: CASSIAGNEKLFF

J gene: TRBJ2-5
V gene: TRBV5-6
clone size: NA
D gene: TRBD1
CDR3 DNA: TGTGCCAGCAGCCCCGAAACAGGGGGAGGGACCCAGTACTTC
CDR3 protein: CASSPETGGGTQYF

J gene: TRBJ2-7
V gene: TRBV29-1
clone size: few
D gene: NA
CDR3 DNA: TGCAGCGTTGAAGAGACGGGGCGCAGGGCCCAGTACTTC
CDR3 protein: CSVEETGRRAQYF

J gene: TRBJ2-7
V gene: TRBV5-1
clone size: NA
D gene: NA
CDR3 DNA: TGCGCCAGCGGCCCTGTCGTCGGGGGTTACGAGCAGTACTTC
CDR3 protein: CASGPVVGGYEQYF

J gene: TRBJ2-5
V gene: TRBV25-1
clone size: few
D gene: TRBD1
CDR3 DNA: TGTGCCAGCAGTGAGTGGGACAGCCAAGAGACCCAGTACTTC
CDR3 protein: CASSEWDSQETQYF

J gene: TRBJ2-5
V gene: TRBV24-1
clone size: few
D gene: NA
CDR3 DNA: TGTGCCACCAGTGATCGGCCGCGGGGGCAAGGAGAGACCCAGTACTTC
CDR3 protein: CATSDRPRGQGETQYF

J gene: TRBJ2-7
V gene: TRBV6-2/TRBV6-3
clone size: NA
D gene: TRBD1
CDR3 DNA: TGTGCCAGCAGTCCCAACAGGGGGCCCTGCGAGCAGTACTTC
CDR3 protein: CASSPNRGPCEQYF

J gene: TRBJ2-1
V gene: TRBV3-1
clone size: NA
D gene: NA
CDR3 DNA: TGTGCCAGCAGCCCTCGGGGGAACGGCCTGTCCTACAATGAGCAGTTCTTC
CDR3 protein: CASSPRGNGLSYNEQFF

J gene: TRBJ2-5
V gene: TRBV29-1
clone size: many
D gene: TRBD1
CDR3 DNA: TGCAGCGCCGGGACAGGGCTGCGAGAGACCCAGTACTTC
CDR3 protein: CSAGTGLRETQYF

J gene: TRBJ2-1
V gene: TRBV28
clone size: few
D gene: NA
CDR3 DNA: TGTGCCAGCAGTTTATTTGCCCCGGCTAGCGTACACAATGAGCAGTTCTTC
CDR3 protein: CASSLFAPASVHNEQFF

J gene: TRBJ2-7
V gene: TRBV6-5
clone size: NA
D gene: TRBD1
CDR3 DNA: TGTGCCAGCAGTTACGACAGGGGGCTTAGGGAGCAGTACTTC
CDR3 protein: CASSYDRGLREQYF

J gene: TRBJ1-1
V gene: TRBV7-8
clone size: NA
D gene: NA
CDR3 DNA: TGTGCCAGCAAGGTGGGAGTGAACACTGAAGCTTTCTTT
CDR3 protein: CASKVGVNTEAFF

J gene: TRBJ2-4
V gene: TRBV29-1
clone size: NA
D gene: NA
CDR3 DNA: TGCAGCGTATTCGACGGGACCCTAGCCAAAAACATTCAGTACTTC
CDR3 protein: CSVFDGTLAKNIQYF

J gene: TRBJ1-2
V gene: TRBV20-1
clone size: NA
D gene: NA
CDR3 DNA: TGCAGTGCTAGGGGCGACAGGACGGTAACTAACTATAGCTACACCTTC
CDR3 protein: CSARGDRTVTNYSYTF

J gene: TRBJ1-3
V gene: TRBV7-2
clone size: NA
D gene: NA
CDR3 DNA: TGTGCCAGCAGCCCTCTGGTCAGCTCTGGAAACACCATATATTTT
CDR3 protein: CASSPLVSSGNTIYF

J gene: TRBJ2-7
V gene: TRBV5-1
clone size: NA
D gene: NA
CDR3 DNA: TGCGCCAGCAGCTTGGAGGACTTCACCTACGAGCAGTACTTC
CDR3 protein: CASSLEDFTYEQYF

J gene: TRBJ2-7
V gene: TRBV10-3
clone size: many
D gene: NA
CDR3 DNA: TGTGCCATCAGTGAGCAGGGATACGAGCAGTACTTC
CDR3 protein: CAISEQGYEQYF

J gene: TRBJ1-2
V gene: TRBV11-2
clone size: NA
D gene: TRBD1
CDR3 DNA: TGTGCCAGCAGCTTAAAGTGGACAGGGGGAAACTATGGCTACACCTTC
CDR3 protein: CASSLKWTGGNYGYTF

J gene: TRBJ2-4
V gene: TRBV12-3/TRBV12-4
clone size: NA
D gene: TRBD2
CDR3 DNA: TGTGCCAGCAGTTTGTGGGGCGGGGGAGGGTCTGCCATTCAGTACTTC
CDR3 protein: CASSLWGGGGSAIQYF

J gene: TRBJ2-7
V gene: TRBV27
clone size: many
D gene: NA
CDR3 DNA: TGTGCCAGCAGTCGCGCTGACACCTACGAGCAGTACTTC
CDR3 protein: CASSRADTYEQYF

J gene: TRBJ2-7
V gene: TRBV29-1
clone size: NA
D gene: NA
CDR3 DNA: TGCAGCGTTGCCGGACGGGAATACGAGCAGTACTTC
CDR3 protein: CSVAGREYEQYF

J gene: TRBJ1-1
V gene: TRBV7-8
clone size: NA
D gene: TRBD1
CDR3 DNA: TGTGCCAGCAGCTTTGGACAGGGGGCGTGGACTGAAGCTTTCTTT
CDR3 protein: CASSFGQGAWTEAFF

J gene: TRBJ1-2
V gene: TRBV12-3/TRBV12-4
clone size: few
D gene: TRBD1
CDR3 DNA: TGCGCCAGCAGCCCAGGGACAGGGTTTGGCTACACCTTC
CDR3 protein: CASSPGTGFGYTF

J gene: TRBJ1-4
V gene: TRBV28
clone size: NA
D gene: NA
CDR3 DNA: TGTGCCAGCACCTCAGTAGCGGAAAAACTGTTTTTT
CDR3 protein: CASTSVAEKLFF

J gene: TRBJ1-2
V gene: TRBV29-1
clone size: few
D gene: NA
CDR3 DNA: TGCAGCGTGGGGGACCGCAACTATGGCTACACCTTC
CDR3 protein: CSVGDRNYGYTF

J gene: TRBJ2-3
V gene: TRBV6-6
clone size: NA
D gene: NA
CDR3 DNA: TGTGCCAGCAGTTACTCGCGGGGCCCCGGGTATACGCAGTATTTT
CDR3 protein: CASSYSRGPGYTQYF

J gene: TRBJ2-5
V gene: TRBV7-3
clone size: NA
D gene: NA
CDR3 DNA: TGTGCCAGCAGCTTAACTCCGTACCAAGAGACCCAGTACTTC
CDR3 protein: CASSLTPYQETQYF

J gene: TRBJ2-5
V gene: TRBV9
clone size: few
D gene: NA
CDR3 DNA: TGTGCCAGCAGCCTCCCTGGAGAGTCGGAGACCCAGTACTTC
CDR3 protein: CASSLPGESETQYF

J gene: TRBJ2-1
V gene: TRBV27
clone size: NA
D gene: NA
CDR3 DNA: TGTGCCAGCTGGGAACGGTACAATGAGCAGTTCTTC
CDR3 protein: CASWERYNEQFF

J gene: TRBJ2-1
V gene: TRBV5-1
clone size: few
D gene: NA
CDR3 DNA: TGCGCCAGCACAACTCAGGGGAGGGGCTTGGGTGAGCAGTTCTTC
CDR3 protein: CASTTQGRGLGEQFF

J gene: TRBJ1-4
V gene: TRBV7-9
clone size: NA
D gene: NA
CDR3 DNA: TGTGCCAGCAGCGACGACAGGTATTCGGAAAAACTGTTTTTT
CDR3 protein: CASSDDRYSEKLFF

J gene: TRBJ1-2
V gene: TRBV27
clone size: NA
D gene: NA
CDR3 DNA: TGTGCCAGCAGACCGAGGGGATTGGGCCACTCCGTGAAGTCTAACTATGGCTACACCTTC
CDR3 protein: CASRPRGLGHSVKSNYGYTF

J gene: TRBJ1-2
V gene: TRBV6-5
clone size: NA
D gene: NA
CDR3 DNA: TGTGCCAGCAGTTACTCGAAAGTGGGGAGGTCCTATGGCTACACCTTC
CDR3 protein: CASSYSKVGRSYGYTF

J gene: TRBJ1-5
V gene: TRBV4-3
clone size: NA
D gene: NA
CDR3 DNA: TGCGCCAGCAGCCAAGATTGGGGGGCCGGGCAGCCCCAGCATTTT
CDR3 protein: CASSQDWGAGQPQHF

J gene: TRBJ1-5
V gene: TRBV15
clone size: NA
D gene: NA
CDR3 DNA: TGTGCCACCAGCAGCCCCGGGATCAATCAGCCCCAGCATTTT
CDR3 protein: CATSSPGINQPQHF

J gene: TRBJ1-4
V gene: TRBV4-1
clone size: once
D gene: NA
CDR3 DNA: TGCGCCAGCAGCCAAGATCCGGGGAAGTTCGCAGCTAATGAAAAACTGTTTTTT
CDR3 protein: CASSQDPGKFAANEKLFF

J gene: TRBJ2-3
V gene: TRBV6-6
clone size: NA
D gene: TRBD2
CDR3 DNA: TGTGCCGGCAGGAACACACTAGCGGGGGGCACAGATACGCAGTATTTT
CDR3 protein: CAGRNTLAGGTDTQYF

J gene: TRBJ2-5
V gene: TRBV2
clone size: few
D gene: TRBD2
CDR3 DNA: TGTGCCAGCAGGGTTAGCGGGAGGAACCAAGAGACCCAGTACTTC
CDR3 protein: CASRVSGRNQETQYF

J gene: TRBJ1-5
V gene: TRBV20-1
clone size: NA
D gene: NA
CDR3 DNA: TGCAGTTCTAGAGGGCAGGCGATCAATCAGCCCCAGCATTTT
CDR3 protein: CSSRGQAINQPQHF

J gene: TRBJ2-1
V gene: TRBV4-3
clone size: NA
D gene: TRBD1
CDR3 DNA: TGCGCCAGCAGCCCAAGTCTAGGGGGCCTCAATGAGCAGTTCTTC
CDR3 protein: CASSPSLGGLNEQFF

J gene: TRBJ1-6
V gene: TRBV7-2
clone size: few
D gene: NA
CDR3 DNA: TGTGCCAGCAGCTTATTAGGCAGGGTTGGTTCACCCCTCCACTTT
CDR3 protein: CASSLLGRVGSPLHF

J gene: TRBJ2-7
V gene: TRBV12-3/TRBV12-4
clone size: few
D gene: NA
CDR3 DNA: TGTGCCAGCAGTTACGGGGCTAGCGAAACCTACGAGCAGTACTTC
CDR3 protein: CASSYGASETYEQYF